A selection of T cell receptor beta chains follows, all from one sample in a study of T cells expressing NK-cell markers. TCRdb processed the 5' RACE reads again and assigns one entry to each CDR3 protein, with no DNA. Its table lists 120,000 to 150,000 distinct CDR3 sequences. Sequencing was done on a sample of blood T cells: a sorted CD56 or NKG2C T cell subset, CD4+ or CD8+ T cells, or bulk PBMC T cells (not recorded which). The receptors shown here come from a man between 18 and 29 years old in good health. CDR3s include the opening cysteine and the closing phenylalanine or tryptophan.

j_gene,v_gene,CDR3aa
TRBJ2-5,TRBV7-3,CASSAIGTSAEETQYF
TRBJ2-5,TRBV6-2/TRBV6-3,CASLGHSGETQYF
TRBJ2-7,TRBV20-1,CSARTSTGPSYEQYF
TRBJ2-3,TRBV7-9,CASSYVPGDWGTDTQYF
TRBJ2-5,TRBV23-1,CAIYNRDRRYQETQYF
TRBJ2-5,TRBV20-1,CSASLGGTGETQYF
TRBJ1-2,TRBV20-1,CSASEESNYGYTF
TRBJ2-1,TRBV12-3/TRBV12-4,CASSYRRFGIDEQFF
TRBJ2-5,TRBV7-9,CASSLASADRGGETQYF
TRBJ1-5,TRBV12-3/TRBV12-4,CASSLGRTNQPQHF
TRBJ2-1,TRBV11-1,CASSSDTLDFF
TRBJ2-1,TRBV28,CASSLVDYNEQFF
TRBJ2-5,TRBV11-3,CASSSRDRVETQYF
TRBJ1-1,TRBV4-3,CASSQDRWAGFQAFF
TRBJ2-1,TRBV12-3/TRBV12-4,CASSTEGGEQFF
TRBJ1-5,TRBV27,CASRLTGAPSNQPQHF
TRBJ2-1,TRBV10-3,CAISDLPSENEQFF
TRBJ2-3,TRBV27,CASSLMWRDRVGDTQYF
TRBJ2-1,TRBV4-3,CASSQANSYSYNEQFF
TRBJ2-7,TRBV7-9,CASSPRASGRAYEQYF
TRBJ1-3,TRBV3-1,CASSQDHPGRSGNTIYF
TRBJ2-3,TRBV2,CASSEVTSGSRLLGTDTQYF
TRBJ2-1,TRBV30,CAWSVLGGRAFDEQFF
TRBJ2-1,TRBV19,CASSITGGSYNEQFF
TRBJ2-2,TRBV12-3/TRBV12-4,CASSLHRAQSGNTGELFF
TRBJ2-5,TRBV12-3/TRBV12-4,CASTLGDWTGGYQETQYF
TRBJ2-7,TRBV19,CASSIIPSDGKINEQYF
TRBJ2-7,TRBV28,CASSRTSGRSEQYF
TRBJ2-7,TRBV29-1,CSVGASKWPYEQYF
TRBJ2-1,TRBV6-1,CASSPGNSAYNEQFF
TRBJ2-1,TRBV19,CASSPGRIEQFF
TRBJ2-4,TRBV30,CAWSPSRLSRGLNIQYF
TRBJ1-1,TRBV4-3,CASSQDLLGYTEAFF
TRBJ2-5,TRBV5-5,CASRPSSWGQETQYF
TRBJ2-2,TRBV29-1,CSVDLGRGVVGELFF
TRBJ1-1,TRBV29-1,CSASVGNTEAFF
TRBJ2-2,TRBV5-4,CASSQDGSLTGELFF
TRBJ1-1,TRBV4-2,CASSQGQGGWGEAFF
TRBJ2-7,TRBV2,CASSPTGSSYEQYF
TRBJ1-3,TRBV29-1,CSVEQGGTIGNTIYF
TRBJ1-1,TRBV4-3,CASSQDPVGGPNTEAFF
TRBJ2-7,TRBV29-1,CSVGETGPEDEQYF
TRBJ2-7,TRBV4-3,CASSQDRGQGSGEQYF
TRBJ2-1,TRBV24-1,CATRGGPSSYNEQFF
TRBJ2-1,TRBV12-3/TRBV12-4,CASRPVRQGIYNEQFF
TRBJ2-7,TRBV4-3,CASSQDRSGHYEQYF
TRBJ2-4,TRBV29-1,CSATGLAKNIQYF
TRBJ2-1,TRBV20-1,CSARVETSGPNEQFF
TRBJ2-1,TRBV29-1,CSVEGLGGIDEQFF
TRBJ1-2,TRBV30,CAWIPENYGYTF
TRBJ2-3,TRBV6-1,CASWTGDLSPFGTDTQYF